A selection of T cell receptor beta chains follows, all from one sample in a study of shared clonotypes between healthy human individuals. Measured with immunoSEQ multiplex PCR; TCRdb has only the in-frame clones, and not every one. The data show some 2 million clones, around 96% seen once. Input material: naive CD8+ T cells sorted from blood. The receptor source for this set is a man aged 18 to 29 in good health. CDR3s include the opening cysteine and the closing phenylalanine or tryptophan. D genes are given only for firm matches. Clone sizes are given selectively: once, few, many, or a class where the clone is expanded.

v_call	clone_size	d_call	j_call	cdr3_nt	cdr3_aa
TRBV7-6	.	.	TRBJ1-3	TGTGCCAGCAGCTTAGAAGGAAACACCATATATTTT	CASSLEGNTIYF
TRBV6-6	.	.	TRBJ1-2	TGTGCCAGCAGTTACGGACAGTCCTTCTATGGCTACACCTTC	CASSYGQSFYGYTF
TRBV4-3	once	.	TRBJ2-3	TGCGCCAGCAGCCAAGATCCTCTAGGACGGGCTTACACAGATACGCAGTATTTT	CASSQDPLGRAYTDTQYF
TRBV9	.	.	TRBJ2-2	TGTGCCAGCAGCGGAGCACGGGAGTTCATCGGGGAGCTGTTTTTT	CASSGAREFIGELFF
TRBV7-9	.	TRBD1	TRBJ1-5	TGTGCCAGCAGTCCCGACAGGGACAATCAGCCCCAGCATTTT	CASSPDRDNQPQHF
TRBV5-4	once	.	TRBJ1-2	TGTGCCAGCAGCTTTCAGGGCGGTCCTACCCATGGCTACACCTTC	CASSFQGGPTHGYTF
TRBV2	.	TRBD2	TRBJ2-5	TGTGCCAGCAACGAAGGGGCGGGAGGGCCAGGAGAGACCCAGTACTTC	CASNEGAGGPGETQYF
TRBV27	.	.	TRBJ2-7	TGTGCCAGCAGTTTTTCCCGCAGGGAAGCGATGTACGAGCAGTACTTC	CASSFSRREAMYEQYF
TRBV4-1	.	.	TRBJ1-2	TGCGCCAGCAGCCAAGGCGCTCCGCCCTACACAGGCAGCTATGGCTACACCTTC	CASSQGAPPYTGSYGYTF
TRBV19	.	.	TRBJ2-7	TGTGCCAGTAGCCCGGGGCAGGCCTACGAGCAGTACTTC	CASSPGQAYEQYF
TRBV4-3	.	TRBD1	TRBJ2-2	TGCGCCAGCAGCCAAGATAACAGGGGGAACACCGGGGAGCTGTTTTTT	CASSQDNRGNTGELFF
TRBV6-5	.	TRBD2	TRBJ2-1	TGTGCCAGCAGTGCGGGACTAGCAGGCAATGAGCAGTTCTTC	CASSAGLAGNEQFF
TRBV7-2	.	TRBD1	TRBJ2-5	TGTGCCAGCAGCAACGGGGGGACAGGGACTACCCTGTACCAAGAGACCCAGTACTTC	CASSNGGTGTTLYQETQYF
TRBV9	.	TRBD1	TRBJ1-3	TGTGCCAGCAGCGTATCGGGACAGGGGACGGGAAACACCATATATTTT	CASSVSGQGTGNTIYF
TRBV27	.	TRBD1	TRBJ2-7	TGTGCCAGCAGTTTTAGTATGGACAGGGGCAACTACGAGCAGTACTTC	CASSFSMDRGNYEQYF
TRBV13	.	TRBD1	TRBJ2-1	TGTGCCAGCAGCCTAGGACAGGGAAGATACAATGAGCAGTTCTTC	CASSLGQGRYNEQFF
TRBV7-8	.	TRBD2	TRBJ2-3	TGTGCCAGCAGCTTAGTCCCAGCGGGGGCCGAAATTAGCACAGATACGCAGTATTTT	CASSLVPAGAEISTDTQYF
TRBV10-3	once	.	TRBJ1-2	TGTGCCATCAGTTACAAAGAGGGTGTCGACTATGGCTACACCTTC	CAISYKEGVDYGYTF
TRBV5-5	once	TRBD1	TRBJ1-2	TGTGCCAGCAGCCCCGGGACAGGAATTTCTAACTATGGCTACACCTTC	CASSPGTGISNYGYTF
TRBV27	.	.	TRBJ2-2	TGTGCCAGCAGTTTAGGTAGCGGAGCCACCGGGGAGCCGTTTTTT	CASSLGSGATGEPFF
TRBV6-6	.	TRBD1	TRBJ2-7	TGTGCCAGCAGCCTCTCCGAGGACAGGGACTACGAGCAGTACTTC	CASSLSEDRDYEQYF
TRBV6-5	.	.	TRBJ2-1	TGTGCCAGCAGGCACAGGGAGAGCCTAAATGAGCAGTTCTTC	CASRHRESLNEQFF
TRBV4-3	.	.	TRBJ2-2	TGCGCCAGCAGCCACCCTTTTGGGTCCGAGGCCGCCGGGGAGCTGTTTTTT	CASSHPFGSEAAGELFF
TRBV11-2	.	.	TRBJ2-7	TGTGCCAGCAGCCTGTACCTCTACTCCTACGAGCAGTACTTC	CASSLYLYSYEQYF
TRBV27	.	TRBD2	TRBJ2-7	TGTGCCAGCAGTTCTAGCGGTTACTACGAGCAGTACTTC	CASSSSGYYEQYF
TRBV11-2	few	.	TRBJ2-7	TGTGCCAGCAGCTCAACCTACGAGCAGTACTTC	CASSSTYEQYF
TRBV20-1	.	.	TRBJ2-1	TGCAGTGCTAGGTCTGGACCAGAGCAGTTCTTC	CSARSGPEQFF
TRBV5-1	.	TRBD2	TRBJ2-1	TGCGCCAGCAGCCCTGGACTAGCGGGGGGTCGAGGCAATGAGCAGTTCTTC	CASSPGLAGGRGNEQFF
TRBV28	.	TRBD1	TRBJ2-7	TGTGCCAGCAGTACCCCTATAGACAGGGGGTCCCACGAGCAGTACTTC	CASSTPIDRGSHEQYF
TRBV27	.	.	TRBJ2-7	TGTGCCAGCAGTTTAGGGGGGAATTACGAGCAGTACTTC	CASSLGGNYEQYF
TRBV9	.	TRBD1	TRBJ2-5	TGTGCCAGCAGCTCGGGACAGGGGGGTCGAGAGACCCAGTACTTC	CASSSGQGGRETQYF
TRBV29-1	.	TRBD2	TRBJ2-3	TGCAGCGTTGAAGATGCCGGGACTAGCGGAAGCACAGATACGCAGTATTTT	CSVEDAGTSGSTDTQYF
TRBV7-8	.	.	TRBJ1-6	TGTGCCAGCACCCCAGACGGGGTACCACCCCTCCACTTT	CASTPDGVPPLHF
TRBV10-3	.	.	TRBJ2-7	TGTGCCATCAGTGGGCCTAGCGTCCACGAGCAGTACTTC	CAISGPSVHEQYF
TRBV9	.	.	TRBJ1-2	TGTGCCAGCAGCAAGGCGGGTGATGACTATGGCTACACCTTC	CASSKAGDDYGYTF
TRBV13	once	.	TRBJ2-1	TGTGCCAGCAGCTTAGACCCAATAAACAATGAGCAGTTCTTC	CASSLDPINNEQFF
TRBV27	.	TRBD1	TRBJ2-7	TGTGCCAGCAGTTTAACAGGACAGGGATCCTACGAGCAGTACTTC	CASSLTGQGSYEQYF
TRBV30	.	.	TRBJ1-1	TGTGCCTGGCGAAACACTGAAGCTTTCTTT	CAWRNTEAFF
TRBV27	few	.	TRBJ1-5	TGTGCCAGCAGTTTACGAGGGGCGCCTGATCAGCCCCAGCATTTT	CASSLRGAPDQPQHF
TRBV6-5	.	.	TRBJ1-4	TGTGCCAGCAGCTCCGGGGCCTTTAATGAAAAACTGTTTTTT	CASSSGAFNEKLFF
TRBV6-5	.	.	TRBJ1-4	TGTGCCAGCAGTAAAGAGACAGGCCCGAATGAAAAACTGTTTTTT	CASSKETGPNEKLFF
TRBV19	.	TRBD2	TRBJ2-7	TGTGCCAGTAGTGATCTAGCGGACGGTTACGAGCAGTACTTC	CASSDLADGYEQYF
TRBV27	.	.	TRBJ1-1	TGTGCCAGCAGTACGGACGGACACCTGAACACTGAAGCTTTCTTT	CASSTDGHLNTEAFF
TRBV28	.	TRBD2	TRBJ2-4	TGTGCCAGCAGTTTTGTGACTAGCGGGGCTGGTGACATTCAGTACTTC	CASSFVTSGAGDIQYF
TRBV6-1	.	.	TRBJ2-5	TGTGCCAGCAGTGAAGCGCTTCACCTTACAGGAGACCAGTACTTC	CASSEALHLTGDQYF